The present entry profiles one TCR beta chain with its context. Antigen: not known. Patients were excluded for autoimmune disease history or systemic immunosuppression. This entry is derived from a study of OX40 agonist ivuxolimab in advanced cancers. Broader study findings: In general, CD8+ T cells held more expanded clones than CD4+ did, on average.

Sequencing used immunoSEQ multiplex PCR; TCRdb keeps in-frame clones, though not all of them. The sample lists about 47,000 clones, 80% to 90% occurring once. CDR3 length: 19 residues. Per the germline V gene, CDR1 is SGDLS and CDR2 is YYNGEE. J lost 0 bases, V lost 3 bases, and 14 bases had no gene match. This receptor was identified in an adult with an advanced solid tumor such as melanoma, head and neck, liver or kidney cancer. This sequence joins TRBV9 and TRBJ2-3, with 9 nucleotides matching TRBD2. The sample here was CD4+ or CD8+ T cells sorted from blood, taken in a trial of the OX40 agonist ivuxolimab. Here the CDR3 DNA reads TGTGCCAGCAGCGCCCAGGGGGGCGGGGGGGCATTTAGCACAGATACGCAGTATTTT. The encoded protein is CASSAQGGGGAFSTDTQYF.